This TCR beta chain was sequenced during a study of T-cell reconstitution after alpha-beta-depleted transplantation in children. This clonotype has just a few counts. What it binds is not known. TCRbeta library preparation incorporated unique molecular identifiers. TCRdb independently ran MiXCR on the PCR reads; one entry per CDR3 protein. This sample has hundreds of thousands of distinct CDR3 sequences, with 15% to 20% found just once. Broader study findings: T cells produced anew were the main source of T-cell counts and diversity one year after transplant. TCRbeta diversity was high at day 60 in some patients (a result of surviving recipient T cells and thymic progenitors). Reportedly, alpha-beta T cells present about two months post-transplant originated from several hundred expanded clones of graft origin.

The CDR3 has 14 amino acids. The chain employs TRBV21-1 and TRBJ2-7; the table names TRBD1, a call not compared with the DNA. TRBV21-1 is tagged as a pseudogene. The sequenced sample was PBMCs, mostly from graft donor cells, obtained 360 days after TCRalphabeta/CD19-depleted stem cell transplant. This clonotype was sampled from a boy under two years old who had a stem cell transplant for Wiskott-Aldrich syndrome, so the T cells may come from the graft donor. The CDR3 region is CASSGRGSSYEQYF. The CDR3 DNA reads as TGTGCCAGCAGCGGGCGGGGGAGCTCCTACGAGCAGTACTTC.